Ten or more counts support the clone carrying this TCR beta chain. Investigators profiled TCR beta VDJ and CDR3 from genomic DNA template. TCRdb re-analysed the reads in MiXCR, keeping a single row per CDR3 protein. The profile shows about 220,000 distinct CDR3 sequences, 34% of them singletons. V shed 5 bases, J shed 7 bases, and the junction held 12 bases outside the gene matches. Germline loops: CDR1 MRHNA, CDR2 SNTAGT. The CDR3 has 15 residues. This sample stems from a study of CD8+CD57+ T cells in acquired aplastic anemia. The material sequenced was sorted CD4+, CD8+, or CD8+CD57+ T cells (not recorded which) from PBMCs. This chain uses TRBV6-4 with TRBJ1-2; 8 bases align to TRBD1. This clonotype was sampled from a human donor in good health, serving as a control. In DNA form, the CDR3 reads TGTGCCAGCAGTCCCTTCTTCCAGGGGGCGTTTGGCTACACCTTC. Residues: CASSPFFQGAFGYTF.